The present entry profiles one TCR beta chain with its context. Antigen unknown. Unmatched junction bases numbered 11, after V lost 4 bases and J lost 4 bases. The CDR3 is 16 residues long. Germline loops: CDR1 SGDLS, CDR2 YYNGEE. These data belong to a study of cytomegalovirus exposure and HLA in healthy donors. Across the study: Prior work identified under 130 million unique TCR beta sequences in 150 million to 200 million T cells. Study-wide findings and caveats: In a later analysis, compared with equally common non-associated chains, HLA-associated beta chains were more expanded. The classifier was said to identify cytomegalovirus status with high specificity and sensitivity. In an earlier analysis, in approximately 570 donors, most V segments appeared productive either ~87% or ~30% of the time.

It was with 60 Vbeta and 13 Jbeta primers that the PCR ran. Sequencing used immunoSEQ multiplex PCR; TCRdb keeps in-frame clones, though not all of them. The sample records more than 150,000 clones, about four fifths being singletons. V and J are TRBV9 and TRBJ2-1; 7 bases fit TRBD2. The sequence derives from a man aged 50 to 60 in good health and CMV-seronegative. The sequenced sample consisted of PBMCs. The CDR3 protein is CASSPTLAVVYNEQFF. The CDR3 DNA follows: TGTGCCAGCAGCCCCACCCTAGCGGTGGTATACAATGAGCAGTTCTTC.